The clone carrying this T cell receptor beta chain is termed medium-sized. The antigen is not known. This entry is derived from a study of Graves' ophthalmopathy and Graves' hyperthyroidism. Study-wide results and caveats: Predictions made by the model for ophthalmopathy progression reached roughly 64% sensitivity and just under 75% specificity. The authors also found most expanded thyroid clonotypes above 0.001 frequency in blood.

Amplifying from RNA transcripts, the study obtained TCR beta CDR3 regions. HTBI primers were used in a first-round RT-PCR, which preceded a second-round multiplex PCR. TCRdb re-called the multiplex PCR reads through MiXCR, storing one row per CDR3 protein. In the table there are about 24,000 distinct CDR3 sequences, about 50% of which are singletons. Patients newly diagnosed with hyperthyroidism, under 2 months' duration, were aged 18 to 65, the study reports. From fresh peripheral blood, roughly 11 ml in volume, the PBMCs were obtained. Germline loops: CDR1 LNHDA, CDR2 SQIVND (reference sequence). This CDR3 contains 12 residues. V was clipped by 2 bases and J by 10 bases, with 9 bases between them.

This clonotype was obtained from an adult woman with stable Graves' hyperthyroidism. The chain is built from TRBV19 and TRBJ2-1; D gene ambiguous. Material for sequencing was peripheral blood. The CDR3 loop is CASSISVWEQFF. CDR3 DNA: TGTGCCAGTAGTATATCGGTATGGGAGCAGTTCTTC.